Shown below are 5 T cell receptor beta chains from a single sample sequenced in a study of T cells in localized non-small cell lung cancer. Clones were read by immunoSEQ multiplex PCR, and TCRdb kept only the in-frame ones, dropping some. The table records 30,000 to 40,000 clones, 86% of them present only once. Source: peripheral blood mononuclear cells, taken before any cancer treatment. These TCRs come from a male donor aged 60 or over with stage II lung adenocarcinoma.

The chain couples TRBV5-1 to TRBJ2-1; D remains unclear. V lost 2 bases to trimming and J lost 7 bases, with 7 bases between them. Germline V gene data show CDR1 as SGHRS and CDR2 as YFSETQ. The CDR3 runs 12 residues. CDR3 residues: CASSFVGNEQFF. Here the CDR3 DNA reads TGCGCCAGCAGCTTCGTGGGGAATGAGCAGTTCTTC.

This rearrangement joins TRBV5-4 to TRBJ2-5; D may be TRBD1 (6 bases). The germline CDR1 and CDR2 sequences are SGHNT and YYREEE (reference sequence). The CDR3 sequence is 14 residues long. With 2 bases removed from V and 5 bases from J, the gap between germline ends came to 13 bases. CDR3 sequence reads: CASSFTGNTETQYF. In nucleotides, the CDR3 is TGTGCCAGCAGCTTTACAGGGAATACGGAGACCCAGTACTTC.

The J gene is TRBJ2-3, the V gene TRBV9; TRBD2 matches 8 bases. Per germline, CDR1 SGDLS and CDR2 YYNGEE. This CDR3 spans 15 amino acids. V trimming: 0 bases; J trimming: 6 bases; junction bases outside the gene matches: 6. For the CDR3, the DNA is TGTGCCAGCAGCGTAGAAAGCGGGAGTTACGATACGCAGTATTTT. Translated, it gives CASSVESGSYDTQYF.

V usage is TRBV5-8 and J usage is TRBJ1-3; possibly TRBD1 for D (6 bases). From germline, CDR1 is SGHTS and CDR2 YDEGEE. The V gene lost 0 bases and the J gene lost 4 bases, with 11 bases spanning the gap. This CDR3 contains 15 residues. CDR3 coding DNA: TGTGCCAGCAGCTTGGAGGGGGTTGCAGGAAACACCATATATTTT. Its translation: CASSLEGVAGNTIYF. The full variable domain, with the rest looked up from reference TRBV5-8 and TRBJ1-3, is EAGVTQSPTHLIKTRGQQATLRCSPISGHTSVYWYQQALGLGLQFLLWYDEGEERNRGNFPPRFSGRQFPNYSSELNVNALELEDSALYLCASSLEGVAGNTIYFGEGSWLTVV.

This clone came up once. J is TRBJ1-1 and V is TRBV7-3; D gene unclear. This CDR3 contains 14 residues. Germline assignment: CDR1 SGHTA and CDR2 FQGTGA. The ends were cut back, 8 bases at V and 1 base at J, with 14 bases in the middle. The CDR3 loop reads CASAQQHSNTEAFF. The CDR3 coding sequence is TGTGCCAGCGCCCAGCAGCATTCGAACACTGAAGCTTTCTTT. Looking up the rest from reference TRBV7-3 and TRBJ1-1 gives the full variable domain: GAGVSQTPSNKVTEKGKYVELRCDPISGHTALYWYRQSLGQGPEFLIYFQGTGAADDSGLPNDRFFAVRPEGSVSTLKIQRTERGDSAVYLCASAQQHSNTEAFFGQGTRLTVV.